Presented here are 15 T cell receptor beta chains from one specimen sequenced in a study of cytomegalovirus exposure and HLA in healthy donors. Generated by immunoSEQ multiplex PCR, the TCRdb table keeps only in-frame clones and is missing some. The table shows just over 20,000 clones, with under 98% occurring only once. Sequencing was carried out using PBMCs. The receptors shown here come from a man aged 25 to 40 in good health and CMV-seropositive.

The chain recombines TRBV27 with TRBJ2-1, with 7 positions matching TRBD2. The CDR3 runs 16 residues. Germline V gives CDR1 MNHEY, CDR2 SMNVEV (reference sequence). The junction had 5 bases not matched to a gene; V was cut back by 1 base and J by 2 bases. The CDR3 region has the DNA TGTGCCAGCAGTTTATACGTGGGAGGGACCTACAATGAGCAGTTCTTC. This encodes CASSLYVGGTYNEQFF.

The rearrangement joins TRBV21-1 to TRBJ2-7; the table's D call, TRBD2, has no DNA check behind it. TRBV21-1 counts as a pseudogene. CDR3 length equals 19 residues. As DNA, the CDR3 is TGTGCCAGCAGCAAAAATAAAGGCCTGAGGAGGGAAGTTTTCTACGAGCAGTACTTC. Translated, it gives CASSKNKGLRREVFYEQYF.

The CDR3 coding sequence is TGCAGCGTCGGACAGGGAGTGGGGACTGAAGCTTTCTTT. Translating it yields CSVGQGVGTEAFF. J is TRBJ1-1 and V is TRBV29-1; 8 bases align to TRBD1. CDR3 size: 13 residues. In germline, CDR1 is SQVTM, CDR2 ANQGSEA. V shed 6 bases, J shed 5 bases, and the junction held 8 bases outside the gene matches.

The chain's CDR3 is CSVRDRVNHNEQFF. The CDR3 nucleotides read TGCAGCGTCCGGGACAGGGTGAATCACAATGAGCAGTTCTTC. This rearrangement joins TRBV29-1 to TRBJ2-1, with 9 nucleotides matching TRBD1. CDR3 length equals 14 residues. Germline V CDR1 and CDR2: SQVTM, ANQGSEA. The J segment lost 5 bases and the V segment lost 6 bases, leaving 8 bases of the junction unmatched.

This chain joins TRBV2 and TRBJ1-5; D not certain. Per germline, CDR1 SNHLY and CDR2 FYNNEI. Trimming left V 6 bases short and J 2 bases short, with 14 bases between. The CDR3 length is 15 residues. The DNA for the CDR3 is TGTGCCAGCAGACTAGGAATAACGGGCAATCAGCCCCAGCATTTT. Translating it yields CASRLGITGNQPQHF.

The chain recombines TRBV5-8 with TRBJ1-2; possible D gene TRBD1, 6 bases. This CDR3 has 14 amino acids. The V end lost 5 bases, the J end lost 6 bases, and 17 bases lay between the germline ends. Germline loops: CDR1 SGHTS, CDR2 YDEGEE. CDR3 sequence reads: CASRDGQPGDGYTF. The CDR3 nucleotides are TGTGCCAGCAGGGACGGACAGCCCGGAGATGGCTACACCTTC.

CDR3 DNA: TGCGCCAGCAGCTCGGCAGGCGGGGGGAGGACCACCGGGGAGCTGTTTTTT. Translated: CASSSAGGGRTTGELFF. The chain links TRBV5-1 to TRBJ2-2, with 8 bases aligning to TRBD2. This CDR3 has 17 amino acids. Trimming took 3 bases from V and 4 from J; bases not matched to a gene: 11. Germline V gene lookup returns CDR1 SGHRS and CDR2 YFSETQ.

This chain joins TRBV28 and TRBJ1-2, with D perhaps TRBD1 (6 bases). The CDR3 sequence is 12 residues long. V was cut by 10 bases and J by 8 bases, with 17 bases left in between. Germline assignment: CDR1 MDHEN and CDR2 SYDVKM. The CDR3 loop reads CATTTGLLGYTF. Written as DNA, the CDR3 is TGTGCCACCACTACAGGGCTCCTAGGCTACACCTTC.

The chain uses TRBV7-2 and TRBJ2-3; the D gene is possibly TRBD1 (5 bases). Germline V gene lookup returns CDR1 SGHTA and CDR2 FQGNSA. Trimming cost V 7 bases and J 8 bases, with 25 bases left between them. CDR3 length: 16 amino acids. CDR3 sequence (DNA): TGTGCCAGCACCTTGATAACCGGGCCCTCCCAGGGTACGCAGTATTTT. Translated: CASTLITGPSQGTQYF.

CDR3 protein: CAWSTSGTRNEQFF. The CDR3 bases are TGTGCCTGGAGTACTAGCGGGACACGCAATGAGCAGTTCTTC. The chain couples TRBV30 to TRBJ2-1; the match to TRBD2 covers 10 bases. V lost 2 bases and J lost 6; bases outside the gene matches: 4. Germline V lookup: CDR1 GTSNPN, CDR2 SVGIG (reference sequence). The CDR3 sequence is 14 residues long.

The chain combines TRBV28 with TRBJ2-7; TRBD2 is a possible D gene (6 bases). The CDR3 is 14 residues long. The germline V gene has CDR1 MDHEN and CDR2 SYDVKM. V lost 3 bases and J 1 base, leaving 10 bases between the germline ends. The CDR3 loop is CASSLVGGSYEQYF. The CDR3 nucleotides are TGTGCCAGCAGTTTGGTGGGAGGTTCCTACGAGCAGTACTTC. Full variable domain (rest looked up from reference TRBV28 and TRBJ2-7): DVKVTQSSRYLVKRTGEKVFLECVQDMDHENMFWYRQDPGLGLRLIYFSYDVKMKEKGDIPEGYSVSREKKERFSLILESASTNQTSMYLCASSLVGGSYEQYFGPGTRLTVT.

The rearrangement links TRBV7-2 to TRBJ2-7; no clear D. The CDR3 consists of 12 residues. Trimming pared 5 bases from V and 3 bases from J, leaving 8 bases between. Germline values: CDR1 SGHTA, CDR2 FQGNSA. The CDR3 DNA follows: TGTGCCAGCAGCCCACCTAACTACGAGCAGTACTTC. Translation: CASSPPNYEQYF.

This chain joins TRBV28 and TRBJ2-3; 9 bases line up with TRBD1. The V gene end was trimmed by 6 bases and the J gene end by 4 bases; junction bases not matched to a gene: 11. The CDR3 runs to 16 residues. Germline assignment: CDR1 MDHEN and CDR2 SYDVKM. The CDR3 is CASRTGDRAGADTQYF. The CDR3 region has the DNA TGTGCCAGCAGGACTGGGGACAGGGCAGGGGCAGATACGCAGTATTTT.

The table lists this clone with a count of one. The chain links TRBV6-6 to TRBJ1-3; D gene uncertain. This CDR3 comprises 16 residues. Trimming left V 6 bases short and J 4 bases short, with 19 bases between. Germline-derived CDR1 and CDR2 are MNHNY and SVGAGI (reference sequence). The CDR3 loop reads CASRTPGGPQGNTIYF. DNA of the CDR3: TGTGCCAGCAGAACTCCCGGTGGGCCTCAGGGAAACACCATATATTTT.

The chain employs TRBV29-1 and TRBJ2-1; the match to TRBD2 covers 10 bases. V lost 0 bases and J lost 1; bases outside the gene matches: 3. CDR3 length: 16 residues. Looked up from germline, CDR1 is SQVTM and CDR2 is ANQGSEA. DNA for the CDR3: TGCAGCGTTGAAGAGGGACTAGCGCTGTCCTACAATGAGCAGTTCTTC. This gives the protein CSVEEGLALSYNEQFF.